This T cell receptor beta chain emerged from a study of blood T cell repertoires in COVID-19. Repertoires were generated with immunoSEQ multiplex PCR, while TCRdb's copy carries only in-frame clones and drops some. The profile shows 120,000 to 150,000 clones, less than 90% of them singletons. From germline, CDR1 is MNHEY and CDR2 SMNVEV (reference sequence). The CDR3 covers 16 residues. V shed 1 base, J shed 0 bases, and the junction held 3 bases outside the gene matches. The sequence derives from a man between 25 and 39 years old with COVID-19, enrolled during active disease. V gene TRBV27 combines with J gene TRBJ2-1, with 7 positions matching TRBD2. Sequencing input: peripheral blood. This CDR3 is CASSLFGGSSYNEQFF. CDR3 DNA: TGTGCCAGCAGTTTATTTGGCGGGAGCTCCTACAATGAGCAGTTCTTC.